Given below is one T cell receptor (beta chain) in context. The antigen is unknown. The germline gives CDR1 LGHNA, CDR2 YSLEER. This CDR3 region has 14 residues. With V trimmed by 3 bases and J by 6 bases, 7 bases remained unmatched. These data are taken from a study of cytomegalovirus exposure and HLA in healthy donors. As for the donors, each was a healthy bone marrow donor. Amplification used 60 Vbeta primers and 13 Jbeta primers. Data came from immunoSEQ multiplex PCR; TCRdb stores just in-frame clones and leaves some out. Altogether under 200,000 clones are present, roughly four fifths being singletons, with the ten largest covering 2% to 3%. Study-wide points: Later analysis showed TCR association rates varying by HLA locus, highest for DRB1 and lowest for HLA-C. The study labeled 180 or so TCR beta chains cytomegalovirus-associated.

The clonotype comes from a female donor in good health and CMV-seronegative. V is TRBV4-3 and J is TRBJ1-2; the match to TRBD1 covers 7 bases. The material sequenced was PBMCs. CDR3 in amino acids: CASSQETGWHGYTF. The CDR3 coding sequence is TGCGCCAGCAGCCAGGAGACAGGGTGGCATGGCTACACCTTC.